The clone carrying this T cell receptor (beta chain) was detected a few times. Its antigen remains unidentified. Only healthy Caucasians were enrolled as donors. Trimming removed 4 bases from V and 5 bases from J; junction bases left unmatched: 12. Germline-derived CDR1 and CDR2 are SGHDT and YYEEEE. CDR3 length: 16 residues. Unique molecular identifiers were present on the cDNA, which also gained a universal primer site by template switching. TCRdb re-analysed the 5' RACE reads in MiXCR, keeping a single row per CDR3 protein. The table shows about 220,000 distinct CDR3 sequences, with less than 8% occurring only once. The sample belongs to a study of identical twins. Study-wide points: There were fewer insertions in abundant cord blood beta clonotypes, but memory repertoires showed no such pattern. Models came in too low on out-of-frame TCR alpha sharing in monozygotic twins.

This same sample was also part of a study on yellow fever vaccine responses in identical twins.

The clonotype comes from a woman aged 18-29 years in good health. The sequenced sample was memory (CD45RO+) T cells sorted from blood. This chain connects TRBV5-6 to TRBJ2-7, with 10 bases aligning to TRBD1. CDR3 residues: CASSLRTGQGFHEQYF. The CDR3 DNA is TGTGCCAGCAGCCTCCGAACGGGACAGGGGTTCCACGAGCAGTACTTC.